Presented here are 8 T cell receptor beta chains from one specimen sequenced in a study of Graves' ophthalmopathy and Graves' hyperthyroidism. Researchers took RNA transcripts and amplified TCR beta CDR3 regions from them. After a first-round RT-PCR with HTBI primers, a second-round multiplex PCR was run. A single record per CDR3 protein comes from TCRdb applying MiXCR to the multiplex PCR reads. This table holds 600,000 to 950,000 distinct CDR3 sequences, roughly 41% found once. The material sequenced was peripheral blood. The receptors were sampled from an adult man with Graves' ophthalmopathy.

This chain uses TRBV20-1 with TRBJ2-5; D possibly corresponds to TRBD2 (6 bases). CDR1 and CDR2 from the germline V gene are DFQATT and SNEGSKA (reference sequence). CDR3 length: 15 amino acids. The V end was cut by 3 bases, the J end by 1 base, with 15 bases between. CDR3 nucleotides: TGCAGTGCTAGGATCGGCGGGGATATCCAAGAGACCCAGTACTTC. Amino acids: CSARIGGDIQETQYF.

The chain combines TRBV25-1 with TRBJ2-6, with TRBD1 matching 9 bases. The CDR3 is made up of 17 amino acids. The germline CDR1 and CDR2 sequences are MGHDK and SYGVNS. With V trimmed by 5 bases and J by 3 bases, 8 bases remained unmatched. For the CDR3, the DNA is TGTGCCAGCAGTTTACTACAGGGGGCTGGTGGGGCCAACGTCCTGACTTTC. It encodes CASSLLQGAGGANVLTF.

J is TRBJ2-7 and V is TRBV27, with 8 positions matching TRBD1. Germline V gene data show CDR1 as MNHEY and CDR2 as SMNVEV (reference sequence). The CDR3 extends over 12 amino acids. The V segment lost 8 bases and the J segment 6 bases; nucleotides outside the gene matches: 6. The CDR3: CASSGGLGEQYF. Here the CDR3 DNA reads TGTGCCAGCTCAGGGGGCCTGGGCGAGCAGTACTTC.

The V gene is TRBV12-3 or TRBV12-4, the J gene TRBJ2-7; 12 positions agree with TRBD1. V gave up 5 bases and J gave up 4 bases; unmatched junction bases: 9. This CDR3 has 16 residues. The CDR3 DNA reads as TGTGCCAGCAGTCCTTCAGGGACAGGGGGCGGGTACGAGCAGTACTTC. Encoded protein: CASSPSGTGGGYEQYF.

This clonotype showed up many times. The chain recombines TRBV5-1 with TRBJ2-5; 8 positions match TRBD2. Germline V gene lookup returns CDR1 SGHRS and CDR2 YFSETQ. This CDR3 region has 15 residues. J gave up 5 bases and V 7 bases, and 13 bases lay outside the gene matches. The CDR3 sequence: CASRGGPNRQETQYF. CDR3 DNA: TGCGCCAGCCGGGGGGGGCCCAACCGTCAGGAGACCCAGTACTTC.

This clonotype appeared a few times. The V and J genes are TRBV29-1 and TRBJ2-7; 7 nucleotides match TRBD1. Germline loops: CDR1 SQVTM, CDR2 ANQGSEA. This CDR3 spans 14 amino acids. With V trimmed by 5 bases and J by 2 bases, 9 bases remained unmatched. The CDR3 DNA reads TGCAGCGTTCAAACTGCGACAGGGACCTACGAGCAGTACTTC. Amino acid sequence: CSVQTATGTYEQYF.

The V and J genes are TRBV2 and TRBJ2-3, with 10 nucleotides matching TRBD2. This CDR3 has 15 residues. CDR1 SNHLY and CDR2 FYNNEI come from the germline V gene. The ends lost 7 bases at V and 2 bases at J; junction bases unmatched: 6. In DNA form, the CDR3 reads TGTGCCAGCAATAGAAGCGGGAGGGACACAGATACGCAGTATTTT. This translates into CASNRSGRDTDTQYF.

The chain joins TRBV29-1 to TRBJ1-3; a weak D match, TRBD1 (5 bases). Germline V CDR1 and CDR2: SQVTM, ANQGSEA. The CDR3 is made up of 12 amino acids. Deletions cut 3 bases from V and 8 bases from J, with 11 bases between. The CDR3 coding sequence is TGCAGCGTTGAGGACACTGGCTACACCATATATTTT. Translation gives CSVEDTGYTIYF.